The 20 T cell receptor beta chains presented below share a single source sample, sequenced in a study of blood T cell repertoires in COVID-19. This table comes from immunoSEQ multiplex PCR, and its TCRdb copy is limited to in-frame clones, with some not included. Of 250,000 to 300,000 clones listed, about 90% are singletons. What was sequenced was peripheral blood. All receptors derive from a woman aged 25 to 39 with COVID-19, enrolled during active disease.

The CDR3 reads CSVEDAAVRDTQYF. For the CDR3, the DNA is TGCAGCGTTGAAGACGCGGCAGTTAGAGATACGCAGTATTTT. The chain recombines TRBV29-1 with TRBJ2-3; no clear D gene. The V end lost 0 bases, the J end lost 5 bases, and 12 bases lay between the germline ends. CDR3 size: 14 residues. Germline CDR1 SQVTM, CDR2 ANQGSEA.

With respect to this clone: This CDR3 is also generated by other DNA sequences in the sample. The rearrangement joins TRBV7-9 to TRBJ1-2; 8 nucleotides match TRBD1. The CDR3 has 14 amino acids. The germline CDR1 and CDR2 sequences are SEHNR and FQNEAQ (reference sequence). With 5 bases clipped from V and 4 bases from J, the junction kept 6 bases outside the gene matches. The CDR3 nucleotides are TGTGCCAGCAGCCCAGGACAGGGCGGCTATGGCTACACCTTC. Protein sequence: CASSPGQGGYGYTF.

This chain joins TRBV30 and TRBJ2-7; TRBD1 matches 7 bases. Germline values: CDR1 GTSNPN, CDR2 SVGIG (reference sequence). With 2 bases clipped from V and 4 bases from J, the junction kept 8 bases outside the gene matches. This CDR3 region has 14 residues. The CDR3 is CAWSRRDSDYEQYF. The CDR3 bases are TGTGCCTGGAGTCGACGGGACAGCGATTACGAGCAGTACTTC.

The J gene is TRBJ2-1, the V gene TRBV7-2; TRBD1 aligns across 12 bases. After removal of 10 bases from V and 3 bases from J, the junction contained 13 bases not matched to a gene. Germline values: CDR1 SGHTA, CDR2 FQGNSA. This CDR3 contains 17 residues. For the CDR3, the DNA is TGTGCCACCTCCCGGGGACAGGGGGCAAACTACTACAATGAGCAGTTCTTC. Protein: CATSRGQGANYYNEQFF.

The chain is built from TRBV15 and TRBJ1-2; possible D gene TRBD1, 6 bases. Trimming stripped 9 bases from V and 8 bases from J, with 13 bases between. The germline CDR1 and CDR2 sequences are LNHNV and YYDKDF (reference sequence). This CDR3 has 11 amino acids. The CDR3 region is CATGTFRGYTF. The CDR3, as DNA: TGTGCCACAGGGACATTTCGAGGCTACACCTTC.

This CDR3 is CASSSVSEQFF. CDR3 DNA: TGTGCCAGCAGCTCGGTTAGTGAGCAGTTCTTC. The chain combines TRBV7-9 with TRBJ2-1; D gene uncertain. Germline CDR1 reads SEHNR; CDR2 reads FQNEAQ (reference sequence). The V and J ends lost 4 bases and 9 bases respectively, with 7 bases between them. This CDR3 is built from 11 residues.

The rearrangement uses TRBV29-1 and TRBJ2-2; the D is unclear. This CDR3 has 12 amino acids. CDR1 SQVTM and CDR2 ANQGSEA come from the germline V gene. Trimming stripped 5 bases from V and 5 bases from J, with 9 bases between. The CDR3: CSVHGVTGELFF. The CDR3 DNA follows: TGCAGCGTTCACGGTGTTACCGGGGAGCTGTTTTTT.

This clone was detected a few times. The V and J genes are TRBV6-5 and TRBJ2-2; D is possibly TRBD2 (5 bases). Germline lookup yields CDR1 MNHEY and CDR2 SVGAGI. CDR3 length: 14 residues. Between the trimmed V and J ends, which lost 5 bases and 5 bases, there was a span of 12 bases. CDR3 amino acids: CASSPGSRTGELFF. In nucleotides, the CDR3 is TGTGCCAGCAGTCCGGGGTCCCGGACCGGGGAGCTGTTTTTT.

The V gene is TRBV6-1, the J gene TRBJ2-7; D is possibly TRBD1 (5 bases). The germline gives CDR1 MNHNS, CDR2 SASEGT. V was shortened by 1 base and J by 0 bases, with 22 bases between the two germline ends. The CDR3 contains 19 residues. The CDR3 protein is CASSEEGLSYSPLSYEQYF. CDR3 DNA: TGTGCCAGCAGTGAAGAGGGGCTTTCCTATTCCCCTCTCTCCTACGAGCAGTACTTC.

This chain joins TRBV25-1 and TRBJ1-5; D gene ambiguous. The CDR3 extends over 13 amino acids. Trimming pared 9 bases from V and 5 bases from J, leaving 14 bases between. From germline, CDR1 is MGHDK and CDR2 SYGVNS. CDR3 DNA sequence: TGTGCCAGAACAGACGCCCGCCATCAGCCCCAGCATTTT. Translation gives CARTDARHQPQHF.

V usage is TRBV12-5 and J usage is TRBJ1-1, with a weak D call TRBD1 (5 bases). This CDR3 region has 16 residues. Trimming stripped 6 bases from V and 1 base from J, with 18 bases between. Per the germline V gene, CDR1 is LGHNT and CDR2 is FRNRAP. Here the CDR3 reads CASGFRGTKRNTEAFF. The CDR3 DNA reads TGTGCTAGTGGCTTCCGGGGGACTAAGAGGAACACTGAAGCTTTCTTT.

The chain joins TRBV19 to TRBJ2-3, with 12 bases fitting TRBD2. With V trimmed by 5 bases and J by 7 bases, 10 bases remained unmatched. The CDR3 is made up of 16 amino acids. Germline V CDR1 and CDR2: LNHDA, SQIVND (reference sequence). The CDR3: CASSPTLAGGEYTQYF. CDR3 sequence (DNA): TGTGCCAGTAGTCCGACACTAGCGGGGGGTGAATATACGCAGTATTTT.

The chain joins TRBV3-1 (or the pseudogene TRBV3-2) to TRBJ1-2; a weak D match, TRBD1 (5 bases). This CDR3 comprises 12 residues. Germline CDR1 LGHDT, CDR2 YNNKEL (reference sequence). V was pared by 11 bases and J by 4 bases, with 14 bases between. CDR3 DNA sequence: TGTGCCTCCCAGGGATTGTCCTATGGCTACACCTTC. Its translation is CASQGLSYGYTF.

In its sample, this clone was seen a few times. CDR3 DNA sequence: TGTGCCAGCAGCCAAGGCTCCGGGACAGGGGCCTCCTACGAGCAGTACTTC. This encodes CASSQGSGTGASYEQYF. The chain recombines TRBV4-2 with TRBJ2-7; 10 bases map to TRBD1. Germline CDR1 LGHNA, CDR2 YNFKEQ. The CDR3 length is 17 residues. Trimming removed 1 base from V and 0 bases from J; junction bases left unmatched: 6.

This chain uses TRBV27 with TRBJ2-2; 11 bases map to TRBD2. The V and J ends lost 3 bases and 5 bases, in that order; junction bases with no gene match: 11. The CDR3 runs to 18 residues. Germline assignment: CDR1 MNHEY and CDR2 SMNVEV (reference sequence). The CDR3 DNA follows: TGTGCCAGCAGTTTCCCCGCCCTAGCGGGAGGAAGGACCGGGGAGCTGTTTTTT. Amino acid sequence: CASSFPALAGGRTGELFF.

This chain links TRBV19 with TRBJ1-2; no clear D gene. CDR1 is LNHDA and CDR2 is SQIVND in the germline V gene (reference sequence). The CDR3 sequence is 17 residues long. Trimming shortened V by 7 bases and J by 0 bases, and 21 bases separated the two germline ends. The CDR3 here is CASTPFPSGLPNYGYTF. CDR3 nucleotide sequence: TGTGCCAGTACCCCTTTTCCTTCAGGTCTCCCTAACTATGGCTACACCTTC.

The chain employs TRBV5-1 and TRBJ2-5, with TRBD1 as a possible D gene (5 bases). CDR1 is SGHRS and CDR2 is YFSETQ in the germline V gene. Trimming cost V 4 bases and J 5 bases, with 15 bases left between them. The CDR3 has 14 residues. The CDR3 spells CASSPPGSGETQYF. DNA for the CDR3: TGCGCCAGCAGCCCCCCAGGGTCTGGGGAGACCCAGTACTTC.

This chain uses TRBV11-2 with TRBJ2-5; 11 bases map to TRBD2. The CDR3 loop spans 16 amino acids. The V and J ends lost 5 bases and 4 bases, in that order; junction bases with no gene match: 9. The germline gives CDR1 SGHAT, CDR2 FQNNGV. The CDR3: CASSPSLAGGRETQYF. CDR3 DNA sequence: TGTGCCAGCAGCCCTTCCTTAGCGGGGGGGAGAGAGACCCAGTACTTC.

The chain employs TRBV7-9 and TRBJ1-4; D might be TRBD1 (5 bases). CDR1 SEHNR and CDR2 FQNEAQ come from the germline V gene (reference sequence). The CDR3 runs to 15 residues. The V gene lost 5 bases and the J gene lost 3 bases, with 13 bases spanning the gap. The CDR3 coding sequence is TGTGCCAGCAGCCCGAAAGGGGCCCCTAATGAAAAACTGTTTTTT. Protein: CASSPKGAPNEKLFF.

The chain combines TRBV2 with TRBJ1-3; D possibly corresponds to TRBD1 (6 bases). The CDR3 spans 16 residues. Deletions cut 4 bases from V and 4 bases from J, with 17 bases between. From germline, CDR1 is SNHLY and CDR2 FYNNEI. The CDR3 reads CASSALTTGRGNTIYF. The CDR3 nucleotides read TGTGCCAGCAGTGCCCTCACCACAGGGAGAGGAAACACCATATATTTT.